The 5 T cell receptor beta chains below come from one sample, sequenced in a study of blood T cell repertoires in COVID-19. Profiling relied on immunoSEQ multiplex PCR, and the TCRdb table lists in-frame clones only, not all of them. The table records roughly 200,000 clones, 85% to 90% of them present only once. The sample was peripheral blood. The origin of the receptors is a man aged 55 to 69 with acute or convalescent COVID-19.

The chain links TRBV7-2 to TRBJ2-1; 9 nucleotides agree with TRBD2. Germline V gene sequence: CDR1 SGHTA, CDR2 FQGNSA. J gave up 6 bases and V 1 base, and 7 bases lay outside the gene matches. This CDR3 is built from 16 residues. This chain's CDR3 is CASSLVSSGGRNEQFF. CDR3 in DNA: TGTGCCAGCAGCTTAGTCTCCAGCGGGGGGCGCAATGAGCAGTTCTTC. Complete variable domain (other parts from reference TRBV7-2 and TRBJ2-1): GAGVSQSPSNKVTEKGKDVELRCDPISGHTALYWYRQSLGQGLEFLIYFQGNSAPDKSGLPSDRFSAERTGGSVSTLTIQRTQQEDSAVYLCASSLVSSGGRNEQFFGPGTRLTVL.

V and J are TRBV18 and TRBJ2-7, with TRBD2 identical over 7 bases. V lost 2 bases and J lost 3; bases outside the gene matches: 10. Per the germline V gene, CDR1 is KGHSH and CDR2 is LQKENI. This CDR3 has 16 residues. The CDR3: CASSPSASGRGYEQYF. The CDR3 DNA sequence: TGTGCCAGCTCACCATCGGCTAGCGGACGGGGCTACGAGCAGTACTTC.

V gene TRBV29-1 combines with J gene TRBJ2-5; 7 bases line up with TRBD2. CDR1 and CDR2 from the germline V gene are SQVTM and ANQGSEA. The V gene end was trimmed by 6 bases and the J gene end by 0 bases; junction bases not matched to a gene: 7. This CDR3 has 14 residues. The CDR3 coding sequence is TGCAGCGTGGAGGGACTATCAAACCAAGAGACCCAGTACTTC. It specifies CSVEGLSNQETQYF.

CDR3 sequence: CASKFTGENTEAFF. For the CDR3, the DNA is TGTGCCAGCAAATTCACGGGGGAAAACACTGAAGCTTTCTTT. J is TRBJ1-1 and V is TRBV27; tentatively, D is TRBD1 (5 bases). This CDR3 has 14 amino acids. Germline CDR1 MNHEY, CDR2 SMNVEV (reference sequence). Trimming took 7 bases from V and 2 from J, leaving 14 bases between them.

CDR3 sequence: CASSLALAGAAGELFF. The CDR3 nucleotides read TGCGCCAGCAGCTTGGCCCTAGCGGGGGCGGCCGGGGAGCTGTTTTTT. The rearrangement uses TRBV5-1 and TRBJ2-2; 10 positions match TRBD2. The germline gives CDR1 SGHRS, CDR2 YFSETQ. The CDR3 contains 16 residues. J lost 6 bases, V lost 0 bases, and 5 bases had no gene match. The complete variable domain, with remaining parts taken from reference TRBV5-1 and TRBJ2-2, reads KAGVTQTPRYLIKTRGQQVTLSCSPISGHRSVSWYQQTPGQGLQFLFEYFSETQRNKGNFPGRFSGRQFSNSRSEMNVSTLELGDSALYLCASSLALAGAAGELFFGEGSRLTVL.